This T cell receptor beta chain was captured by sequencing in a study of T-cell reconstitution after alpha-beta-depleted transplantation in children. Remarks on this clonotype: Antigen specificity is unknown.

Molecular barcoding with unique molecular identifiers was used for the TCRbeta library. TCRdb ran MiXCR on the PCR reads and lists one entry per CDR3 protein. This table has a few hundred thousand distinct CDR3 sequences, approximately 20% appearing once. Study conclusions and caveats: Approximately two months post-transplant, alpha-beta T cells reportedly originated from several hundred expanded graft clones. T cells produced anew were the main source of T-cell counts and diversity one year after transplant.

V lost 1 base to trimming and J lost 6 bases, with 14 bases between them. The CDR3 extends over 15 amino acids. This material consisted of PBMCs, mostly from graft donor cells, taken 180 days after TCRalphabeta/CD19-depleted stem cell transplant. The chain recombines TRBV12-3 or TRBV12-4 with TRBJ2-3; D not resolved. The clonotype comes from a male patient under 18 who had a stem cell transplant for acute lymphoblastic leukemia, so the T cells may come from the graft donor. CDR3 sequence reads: CASSLGLLASDTQYF. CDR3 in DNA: TGTGCCAGCAGTTTAGGGTTACTTGCCTCGGATACGCAGTATTTT.